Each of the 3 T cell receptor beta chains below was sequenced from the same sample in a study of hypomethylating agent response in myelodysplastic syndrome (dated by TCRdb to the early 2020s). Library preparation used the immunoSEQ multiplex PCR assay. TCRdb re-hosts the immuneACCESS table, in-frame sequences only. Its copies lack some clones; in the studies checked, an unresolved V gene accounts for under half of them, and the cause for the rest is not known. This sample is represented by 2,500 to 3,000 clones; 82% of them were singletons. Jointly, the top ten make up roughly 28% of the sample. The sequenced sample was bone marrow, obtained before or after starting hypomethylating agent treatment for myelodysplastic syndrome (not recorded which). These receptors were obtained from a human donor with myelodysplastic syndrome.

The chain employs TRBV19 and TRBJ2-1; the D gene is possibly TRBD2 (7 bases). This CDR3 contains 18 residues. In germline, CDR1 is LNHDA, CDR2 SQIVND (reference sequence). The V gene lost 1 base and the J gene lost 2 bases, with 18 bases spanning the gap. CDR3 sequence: CASSIVAGAASAYNEQFF. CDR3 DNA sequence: TGTGCCAGTAGTATAGTCGCGGGGGCCGCCTCAGCCTACAATGAGCAGTTCTTC.

In DNA form, the CDR3 reads TGCAGCGTTGCGGGGGGCCGTTATCAGCCCCAGCATTTT. Translating gives CSVAGGRYQPQHF. This sequence joins TRBV29-1 and TRBJ1-5, with D possibly TRBD1 on 6 matching bases. The CDR3 spans 13 residues. V gave up 4 bases and J gave up 5 bases, with 12 bases separating them. Germline values: CDR1 SQVTM, CDR2 ANQGSEA.

The CDR3, as DNA: TGTGCCAGCAGTTACTATGGAACAGATACGCAGTATTTT. It specifies CASSYYGTDTQYF. The chain uses TRBV6-6 and TRBJ2-3, with D hard to call. CDR1 is MNHNY, CDR2 SVGAGI, per germline (reference sequence). The germline V and J ends were trimmed by 1 base and 3 bases, with 5 bases remaining between them. The CDR3 covers 13 residues.